This T cell receptor beta chain was profiled in a study of T cells in tumors after PD-1 blockade (dated by TCRdb to about 2019). Study-level background: Patients with prior checkpoint blockade, systemic immunosuppressant use, or recent radiotherapy or other anti-cancer therapy within 4 weeks were excluded. Ongoing daily vismodegib 150 mg was also given to a subset of patients during anti-PD-1 treatment. On average, tumor samples yielded 25,000 to 30,000 TCR templates (range about 554-100,000) and fewer than 6,500 unique clonotypes, approximately 20-fold deeper than single-cell TCR sequencing. Paired single-cell RNA and TCR sequencing was performed on site-matched tumors from BCC or SCC patients before and after anti-PD-1 therapy. RECIST version 1.1 was used to evaluate clinical response.

Concerning this clone itself: Its antigen remains unidentified. Per-base qualities were not stored, and no clone one base away is much larger.

Sample time point, as interpreted from the label and publication: after anti-PD-1 therapy. The tumor biopsies were site-matched, meaning the biopsies were taken from the same primary tumor before and after PD-1 blockade. Patients received pembrolizumab 200 mg every 3 weeks or cemiplimab 350 mg every 2 weeks. Post-treatment squamous cell carcinoma samples were obtained on average 31 days after treatment start, capturing early T cell dynamics. Genomic DNA extracted from tumor biopsies or peripheral blood was used for bulk TCRbeta sequencing, with input ranging from about 616 ng to 6,500 ng. Bulk TCRbeta sequencing was performed on remaining biopsy material to increase sensitivity for rare clonotypes compared with single-cell TCR sequencing. Every patient was a poor candidate for surgical resection and had histologically proven advanced or metastatic basal or squamous cell carcinoma. The squamous cell carcinoma cohort included 4 patients who had serial tumor biopsies taken during anti-PD-1 treatment. Fresh biopsies were taken from the primary tumor site, and part of the biopsy material was kept in RNAlater for exome and bulk TCR sequencing.

The immunoSEQ platform was used to carry out deep TCRbeta sequencing. Regarding the original processing steps: For further analysis, only productive rearrangements were exported from the immunoSEQ Analyzer. A two-sided binomial test with a Bonferroni-corrected P below 0.01 was used to identify clones that significantly expanded or contracted between timepoints. T cell phenotypes were assigned to bulk TCRbeta clonotypes by matching the clonotypes to single-cell RNA+TCR-seq clones with the same TCRbeta sequence. Tumor enrichment of a clone was calculated by dividing the clone's tumor frequency by the clone's PBMC frequency, both taken from bulk TCR sequencing. TCRs were grouped by GLIPH into specificity groups, defined as clusters of distinct TCRs likely recognizing common antigens via shared CDR3 motifs. TCRdb carries this immuneACCESS record with in-frame sequences only. Its versions omit some clonotypes, under half of them owing to an unresolved V gene in the studies checked, with the rest unexplained. That table gives V, J and clone size, and the DNA gave D and trimming. The sample includes 11,000 to 15,000 clones, with about 67% observed a single time. The top ten hold under 35% of the sample.

Summary of the overall study and its limitations: Exhausted CD8+ clones expanded after therapy were mostly novel clonotypes undetected pre-treatment, suggesting clonal replacement rather than reinvigoration of pre-existing clones. Roughly two fifths of the TCR clonotypes from tumors also showed up in blood, and some novel exhausted tumor clones were present in pre-treatment blood, which suggests peripheral recruitment. The source of novel T cell clones was not identified, and lymphoid organs or rare unexpanded clones within the tumor or the tumor periphery could be included among the possible sources. Among expanded exhausted clones in squamous cell carcinoma, about 50% were novel, compared with about 30% of the other expanded CD8+ clones. Clonal replacement was seen only when comparing pre- and post-treatment samples and not when comparing two pre-treatment samples, which argues against artifacts from biopsy timing or location.

Germline trimming amounts to 7 bases on V and 7 bases on J, with 14 as the count of junction bases outside the gene matches. The CDR3 has 15 amino acids, counting the end cysteine and phenylalanine. Only the CDR3 portion is preserved as DNA: 45 bases, with reading frame beginning at the first base. CDR1 is given as MNHEY and CDR2 as SVGAGI, both from the germline V gene. The specimen comprised tumor tissue, sampled after anti-PD-1 treatment. This clonotype was obtained from a human donor with cutaneous squamous cell carcinoma. The rearrangement joined TRBV6-5 to TRBJ1-2; TRBD1 aligns with 8 central bases. The sequenced DNA: TGTGCCAGCACGGATAACAGGGGGGACGTCCGTGGCTACACCTTC. It translates as CASTDNRGDVRGYTF.